Sequencing of this T cell receptor (beta chain) was carried out in a study of post-analysis software for immune sequencing data. Points from the study as a whole: Compared against controls, patients with multiple sclerosis displayed significantly lower normalized Chao1 diversity.

This clonotype was recorded a few times. What it binds is not known. cDNA libraries for TCR beta contained unique molecular identifiers. Each CDR3 protein is one row after TCRdb ran MiXCR on the PCR reads. The sample has fewer than 550,000 distinct CDR3 sequences; 30% to 40% are singletons. The TCR originated in a girl aged 2-17 years with multiple sclerosis. Specimen: blood.

The chain's CDR3 is CASSFETGLAGELFF. CDR3 DNA: TGCGCCAGCAGCTTTGAGACAGGGTTGGCCGGGGAGCTGTTTTTT. The chain carries TRBV5-1 and TRBJ2-2; TRBD1 aligns across 7 bases. With V trimmed by 2 bases and J by 6 bases, 7 bases remained unmatched. The CDR3 is made up of 15 amino acids. Per germline, CDR1 SGHRS and CDR2 YFSETQ.